This T cell receptor (beta chain) was obtained from a study of OX40 agonist ivuxolimab in advanced cancers. Study-wide background: Dose-escalation subjects each had hepatocellular carcinoma, melanoma, renal cell or head and neck cancer.

As concerns this clone: Its antigen is undetermined.

Study-level points and caveats: There was clonal expansion of CD4+ and CD8+ blood T cells by week 6 at 0.1 to 3.0 mg/kg. Expanded clones belonging to CD8+ T cells outnumbered, on average, those of CD4+.

In germline, CDR1 is MGHDK, CDR2 SYGVNS. The CDR3 runs 15 residues. Trimming stripped 5 bases from V and 2 bases from J, with 10 bases between. Sequenced by immunoSEQ multiplex PCR; TCRdb stores in-frame clones only, minus some. In the table there are about 70,000 clones, 75% to 90% of which are singletons. Source: CD4+ or CD8+ T cells sorted from blood, taken in a trial of the OX40 agonist ivuxolimab. The chain combines TRBV25-1 with TRBJ1-6, with no clear D. This sequence was found in an adult with an advanced solid tumor such as melanoma, head and neck, liver or kidney cancer. This CDR3 is CASSLTDTYNSPLHF. The DNA for the CDR3 is TGTGCCAGCAGTTTAACTGACACCTATAATTCACCCCTCCACTTT.